The clone carrying this T cell receptor beta chain turned up a few times. Its target is not known. Time point: newly diagnosed GD, antithyroid drugs for less than 3 months. Generation of the TCR library employed RNA extracted from PBMCs. In this cohort, patients came from an endocrinology department located in Xi'an, China. This sample was included in a study of regulatory T cells in long-lasting Graves disease. According to the study, TCR beta libraries were built with iRepertoire HTBI primers and CDR3-region Arm-PCR. TCRdb re-called the multiplex PCR reads with MiXCR, one entry per CDR3 protein. The table shows approximately 310,000 distinct CDR3 sequences, with over 15% occurring only once. Study observations and caveats: Those with persistent disease had in common more public clonotypes (about 3,000) than new patients (about 970). TRBV28 was favored in persistent disease, as were TRBJ1-2 and TRBJ2-5.

This CDR3 contains 15 residues. Germline V gene lookup returns CDR1 MNHNS and CDR2 SASEGT. The V and J ends lost 6 bases and 0 bases respectively, with 9 bases between them. The chain is built from TRBV6-1 and TRBJ1-6; no definite D call. The sequence was obtained from a female donor with Graves disease. The sample was peripheral blood mononuclear cells (PBMCs), taken at new diagnosis, from a patient treated with antithyroid drugs. The chain's CDR3 is CASRGLGSYNSPLHF. The CDR3 DNA sequence: TGTGCCAGCAGAGGCCTGGGCTCCTATAATTCACCCCTCCACTTT.